This TCR beta chain was observed in a study of CD8+CD57+ T cells in acquired aplastic anemia. Study background: Isolated CD4+ and CD8+ cells, once sorted, yielded DNA averaging around 3 ug.

Study conclusions and caveats: Comparison of patients with controls identified around 28 shared CD8+ CDR3 sequences.

V gave up 2 bases and J gave up 5 bases; unmatched junction bases: 7. CDR3 length: 16 residues. Germline CDR1 is MNHEY and CDR2 is SVGAGI. The study profiled TCR beta VDJ and CDR3 using genomic DNA as template. In TCRdb, the reads were re-called with MiXCR into one record per CDR3 protein. The table lists approximately 170,000 distinct CDR3 sequences, 55% to 75% of them singletons. About this clonotype itself: The antigen remains unidentified.

V gene TRBV6-5 combines with J gene TRBJ2-2; 8 bases are a match to TRBD2. Source material: sorted CD4+, CD8+, or CD8+CD57+ T cells (not recorded which) from PBMCs. This TCR came from a human donor in good health. CDR3 residues: CASSYAPGTSTGELFF. The CDR3 nucleotides read TGTGCCAGCAGTTACGCCCCCGGGACTAGTACCGGGGAGCTGTTTTTT.